This T cell receptor (beta chain) was captured by sequencing in a study of somatic mutations in cytotoxic T cells in rheumatoid arthritis. Turning to the study itself: Patient blood (approximately 30 ml EDTA) was taken immediately after diagnosis and before treatment. Points from the study as a whole: Rising age went with increasing CD8+ clonality in rheumatoid arthritis patients; healthy controls showed no such increase. Compared with age-matched healthy controls, rheumatoid arthritis patients did not differ significantly in CD8+ T-cell clonality.

As to this clone: Antigen unknown.

In germline, CDR1 is SGHVS, CDR2 FQNEAQ. The CDR3 runs 16 residues. V shed 5 bases and J 0 bases; nucleotides not matched to a gene: 4. TCRdb's copy holds only in-frame clones and misses some; the assay was immunoSEQ multiplex PCR. The table records around 7,000 clones, more than 80% of them present only once. The sequence came from a woman in her seventies with rheumatoid arthritis. The sequencing input was CD8+ T cells sorted from blood. The rearrangement links TRBV7-8 to TRBJ2-1; 10 positions match TRBD2. Here the CDR3 reads CASSDSGRSSYNEQFF. The CDR3 bases are TGTGCCAGCAGCGATAGCGGGAGGAGCTCCTACAATGAGCAGTTCTTC.